This T cell receptor (beta chain) was documented in a study of blood T cell repertoires in COVID-19. For the study at large: COVID-19 samples, acute and convalescent, were from the United States, Italy and Spain. Sample material is recorded as cDNA or gDNA derived from T cells, B-cell-depleted T cells, or PBMCs.

As handled by the study authors: Reference gene primer amplification gave nucleated cell count estimates. The data were produced by immunoSEQ multiplex PCR, yet TCRdb's version contains in-frame clones alone and is incomplete. V, J and clone size were drawn from that table, and D and trimming were deduced from the DNA. Found here are about 77,000 clones, 80% of them singletons; the top ten hold around 5.2%. The CDR3 consists of 13 residues. Germline lookup yields CDR1 SGHAT and CDR2 FQNNGV. The V end was cut by 7 bases, the J end by 2 bases, with 10 bases between. V gene TRBV11-2 combines with J gene TRBJ2-3; D might be TRBD1 (6 bases). This TCR was recovered from a woman between 65 and 79 years old with acute or convalescent COVID-19. Sequencing used peripheral blood. This CDR3 is CASKTGHTDTQYF. The CDR3, as DNA: TGTGCCAGCAAGACGGGACACACAGATACGCAGTATTTT.